Detailed here is one T cell receptor beta chain. Additional DNA sequences in this sample encode the identical CDR3. Researchers ran the PCR with 60 Vbeta and 13 Jbeta primers. TCRdb's copy holds only in-frame clones and misses some; the assay was immunoSEQ multiplex PCR. The sample consists of around 210,000 clones, around 78% of them appearing once. The data were taken from a study of cytomegalovirus exposure and HLA in healthy donors. The CDR3 sequence is 15 residues long. The trim removed 6 bases at V and 4 bases at J, leaving 1 base unmatched. Germline V gene data show CDR1 as MNHNS and CDR2 as SASEGT.

Source material: PBMCs. This chain links TRBV6-1 with TRBJ2-1, with 15 bases that match TRBD2. This sequence was found in a boy between 5 and 17 years old in good health and CMV-seronegative. In nucleotides, the CDR3 is TGTGCCAGCAGCGGACTAGCGGGGGGGTACAATGAGCAGTTCTTC. Its translation: CASSGLAGGYNEQFF.